This T cell receptor (beta chain) appears in the sequencing data of a study of PD-L1 blockade in urothelial cancer. Method: immunoSEQ multiplex PCR; TCRdb's copy keeps in-frame clones and lacks some. The table lists around 43,000 clones, around nine tenths of them singletons. In germline, CDR1 is MNHEY, CDR2 SMNVEV (reference sequence). Trimming took 7 bases from V and 5 from J, leaving 16 bases between them. CDR3 length: 14 residues. In its sample, this clone was seen once. Time point here: pretreatment peripheral blood. V and J are TRBV27 and TRBJ2-3; the D gene is possibly TRBD2 (6 bases). The TCR sequence derives from a donor at least 40 years old with urothelial cancer. The specimen was PBMCs, collected around atezolizumab (anti-PD-L1) treatment. Here the CDR3 DNA reads TGTGCCAGCACCCGAGGGGCGGGACTAGATACGCAGTATTTT. It yields the protein CASTRGAGLDTQYF.